This T cell receptor (beta chain) is from a study of blood T cell repertoires in COVID-19. Authors' methods: Amplified reference gene primers provided the basis for estimating nucleated cell counts. The data were produced by immunoSEQ multiplex PCR, yet TCRdb's version contains in-frame clones alone and is incomplete. Clone size and V and J calls were adopted from that table, with D and trimming inferred from the DNA. The table lists 93,000 or so clones, roughly 90% of them singletons, with more than 5.5% in the top ten. The CDR3 is 16 amino acids. The V gene's germline CDR1 is LNHDA and CDR2 SQIVND (reference sequence). V was clipped by 1 base and J by 1 base; unmatched bases: 3.

The clonotype comes from a human donor in a cohort sampled during active COVID-19. The source material was peripheral blood. This chain connects TRBV19 to TRBJ1-1; 10 bases fit TRBD1. CDR3 in DNA: TGTGCCAGTAGTATAGTGGGACAGGGGCGGAACACTGAAGCTTTCTTT. It yields the protein CASSIVGQGRNTEAFF. Based on the CDR3 plus reference TRBV19 and TRBJ1-1, the full variable domain is DGGITQSPKYLFRKEGQNVTLSCEQNLNHDAMYWYRQDPGQGLRLIYYSQIVNDFQKGDIAEGYSVSREKKESFPLTVTSAQKNPTAFYLCASSIVGQGRNTEAFFGQGTRLTVV.